The 22 T cell receptor beta chains reported below all come from one sample, sequenced in a study of T cell changes during pregnancy in multiple sclerosis. Here immunoSEQ multiplex PCR was the method, and the copy in TCRdb shows in-frame clones only, minus some. In the table there are approximately 100,000 clones, around 94% of which are singletons. This specimen consisted of peripheral blood, obtained in the second trimester of pregnancy. Every receptor here comes from a female donor with multiple sclerosis, enrolled in a pregnancy study.

The rearrangement joins TRBV5-1 to TRBJ2-7; a weak D match, TRBD1 (6 bases). V shed 5 bases and J shed 9 bases, with 18 bases lying between them. Germline CDR1 is SGHRS and CDR2 is YFSETQ. The CDR3 runs 13 residues. CDR3 residues: CASRLQGIPGQYF. CDR3 bases: TGCGCCAGCAGGCTGCAGGGGATCCCAGGGCAGTACTTC.

This sequence joins TRBV5-5 and TRBJ2-7; D may be TRBD1 (6 bases). The germline gives CDR1 SGHKS, CDR2 YYEKEE (reference sequence). V dropped 2 bases and J dropped 2 bases, with 11 bases sitting between them. The CDR3 totals 14 residues. This CDR3 reads CASSLSQGPYEQYF. CDR3 nucleotides: TGTGCCAGCAGCTTATCACAGGGCCCCTACGAGCAGTACTTC.

V is TRBV28 and J is TRBJ1-5; 9 nucleotides align to TRBD1. The germline V gene has CDR1 MDHEN and CDR2 SYDVKM. The CDR3 consists of 18 residues. The J segment lost 1 base and the V segment lost 2 bases, leaving 9 bases of the junction unmatched. The DNA for the CDR3 is TGTGCCAGCAGTTTACCCGCTTGGGGGACAGGGAGCAATCAGCCCCAGCATTTT. Translation: CASSLPAWGTGSNQPQHF.

V is TRBV28 and J is TRBJ1-3, with 9 bases that match TRBD1. This CDR3 is built from 16 residues. V shed 5 bases, J shed 8 bases, and the junction held 13 bases outside the gene matches. The germline gives CDR1 MDHEN, CDR2 SYDVKM. CDR3 residues: CASSPATGGLRYTIYF. DNA for the CDR3: TGTGCCAGCAGTCCCGCCACAGGGGGCCTCAGGTACACCATATATTTT.

The J gene is TRBJ2-5, the V gene TRBV29-1; TRBD1 might be the D (6 bases). The CDR3 is 13 amino acids. Germline V gene data show CDR1 as SQVTM and CDR2 as ANQGSEA. Trimming pared 7 bases from V and 1 base from J, leaving 13 bases between. DNA for the CDR3: TGCAGCGCAGCAGGGGACACCCAAGAGACCCAGTACTTC. Protein sequence: CSAAGDTQETQYF.

The J gene is TRBJ2-7, the V gene TRBV5-4; D may be TRBD1 (5 bases). V gave up 2 bases and J gave up 0 bases, with 9 bases separating them. The CDR3 runs 14 residues. Per germline, CDR1 SGHNT and CDR2 YYREEE (reference sequence). CDR3 loop: CASSFDRASYEQYF. The CDR3, as DNA: TGTGCCAGCAGCTTTGACAGAGCCTCCTACGAGCAGTACTTC.

The chain employs TRBV6-6 and TRBJ1-1; 11 nucleotides align to TRBD1. The CDR3 sequence is 16 residues long. Unmatched junction bases numbered 7, after V lost 2 bases and J lost 5 bases. CDR1 and CDR2 from the germline V gene are MNHNY and SVGAGI (reference sequence). The CDR3 here is CASSYRPDRGQTEAFF. The CDR3 DNA sequence: TGTGCCAGCAGTTACAGACCGGACAGGGGGCAGACTGAAGCTTTCTTT.

The rearrangement uses TRBV10-2 and TRBJ2-1; TRBD2 matches at 11 bases. With V trimmed by 0 bases and J by 8 bases, 9 bases remained unmatched. Germline V gives CDR1 WSHSY, CDR2 SAAADI. This CDR3 has 17 amino acids. The CDR3 sequence is CASSESKLAGGPHEQFF. The CDR3 DNA is TGCGCCAGCAGTGAGTCCAAATTAGCGGGAGGGCCCCATGAGCAGTTCTTC.

This chain uses TRBV5-1 with TRBJ2-3; D not resolved. The length of the CDR3 is 13 residues. Trimming removed 4 bases from V and 6 bases from J, with 12 bases in between. Germline CDR1 SGHRS, CDR2 YFSETQ. The CDR3 nucleotides are TGCGCCAGCAGCCAGGAAAGAAGGGATACGCAGTATTTT. Translation: CASSQERRDTQYF.

V is TRBV28 and J is TRBJ2-7; the match to TRBD2 covers 7 bases. This CDR3 spans 15 amino acids. Germline-derived CDR1 and CDR2 are MDHEN and SYDVKM. J lost 3 bases, V lost 5 bases, and 10 bases had no gene match. CDR3 nucleotides: TGTGCCAGCAGTCCCCCGGGGGGATTGGGCTACGAGCAGTACTTC. It specifies CASSPPGGLGYEQYF.

The chain recombines TRBV25-1 with TRBJ1-1; D not certain. The V gene's germline CDR1 is MGHDK and CDR2 SYGVNS. The germline V and J ends were trimmed by 2 bases and 2 bases, with 9 bases remaining between them. CDR3 length: 14 amino acids. The CDR3 DNA sequence: TGTGCCAGCAGTGAACGTCGGGGAAACACTGAAGCTTTCTTT. This translates into CASSERRGNTEAFF.

The chain uses TRBV6-1 and TRBJ1-6; D not resolved. The CDR3 has 15 amino acids. Per the germline V gene, CDR1 is MNHNS and CDR2 is SASEGT. Between the trimmed V and J ends, which lost 0 bases and 0 bases, there was a span of 3 bases. In DNA form, the CDR3 reads TGTGCCAGCAGTGAAGCCCGCTCCTATAATTCACCCCTCCACTTT. Translation gives CASSEARSYNSPLHF.

This clone was recorded once. The genes are TRBV19 and TRBJ2-3, with D possibly being TRBD1 (5 bases). CDR1 and CDR2 from the germline V gene are LNHDA and SQIVND (reference sequence). The CDR3 is 14 amino acids. Trimming took off 8 bases at V and 6 bases at J, with 18 bases between the two ends. As DNA, the CDR3 is TGTGCCAGTTCGAAGACAGATGGACGGGATACGCAGTATTTT. As protein: CASSKTDGRDTQYF.

This chain joins TRBV2 and TRBJ1-5, with TRBD1 matching over 7 bases. With V trimmed by 6 bases and J by 0 bases, 11 bases remained unmatched. In germline, CDR1 is SNHLY, CDR2 FYNNEI. CDR3 length: 17 residues. CDR3 protein: CASSAPGTADSNQPQHF. The CDR3 region has the DNA TGTGCCAGCAGCGCCCCCGGGACAGCTGATAGCAATCAGCCCCAGCATTTT. The variable domain in full, completed from reference TRBV2 and TRBJ1-5, reads EPEVTQTPSHQVTQMGQEVILRCVPISNHLYFYWYRQILGQKVEFLVSFYNNEISEKSEIFDDQFSVERPDGSNFTLKIRSTKLEDSAMYFCASSAPGTADSNQPQHFGDGTRLSIL.

The chain recombines TRBV19 with TRBJ1-5; tentative D call: TRBD1 (6 bases). The CDR3 runs 16 residues. V was trimmed by 8 bases and J by 0 bases, leaving 17 bases between them. Germline V gene data show CDR1 as LNHDA and CDR2 as SQIVND (reference sequence). The CDR3 bases are TGTGCCAGTGCCCCGGGGACAAGTTATAGCAATCAGCCCCAGCATTTT. Translating gives CASAPGTSYSNQPQHF. Variable domain in full (rest from reference TRBV19 and TRBJ1-5): DGGITQSPKYLFRKEGQNVTLSCEQNLNHDAMYWYRQDPGQGLRLIYYSQIVNDFQKGDIAEGYSVSREKKESFPLTVTSAQKNPTAFYLCASAPGTSYSNQPQHFGDGTRLSIL.

The chain is built from TRBV27 and TRBJ2-7; D may be TRBD1 (5 bases). Looked up from germline, CDR1 is MNHEY and CDR2 is SMNVEV (reference sequence). The CDR3 contains 12 residues. V lost 5 bases and J 6 bases, leaving 11 bases between the germline ends. CDR3 sequence: CASSPGPLEQYF. The DNA for the CDR3 is TGTGCCAGCAGTCCAGGGCCACTCGAGCAGTACTTC.

J is TRBJ2-1 and V is TRBV27; 13 bases match TRBD2. The germline V gene has CDR1 MNHEY and CDR2 SMNVEV (reference sequence). The trim removed 5 bases at V and 7 bases at J, leaving 8 bases unmatched. The CDR3 length is 16 residues. The CDR3 DNA is TGTGCCAGCAGTCCGGCGGGACTAGCGGGGAGGAATGAGCAGTTCTTC. The encoded protein is CASSPAGLAGRNEQFF.

V and J are TRBV11-2 and TRBJ1-1; D ambiguous. The V gene's germline CDR1 is SGHAT and CDR2 FQNNGV. Deletions cut 5 bases from V and 4 bases from J, with 8 bases between. The CDR3 has 12 amino acids. CDR3 region: CASSLGATEAFF. In nucleotides, the CDR3 is TGTGCCAGCAGCCTAGGCGCCACTGAAGCTTTCTTT. The full variable domain, with the rest looked up from reference TRBV11-2 and TRBJ1-1, is EAGVAQSPRYKIIEKRQSVAFWCNPISGHATLYWYQQILGQGPKLLIQFQNNGVVDDSQLPKDRFSAERLKGVDSTLKIQPAKLEDSAVYLCASSLGATEAFFGQGTRLTVV.

V gene TRBV21-1 combines with J gene TRBJ2-1; the table's D gene call, TRBD2, was not cross checked with the DNA. TRBV21-1 is classified as a pseudogene. The CDR3 loop spans 16 amino acids. The DNA for the CDR3 is TGTGCCAGCAGCAACGAAGCTAGCGGGGGGGACAATGAGCAGTTCTTC. Its translation is CASSNEASGGDNEQFF.

The chain carries TRBV6-1 and TRBJ1-5, with D unclear. V was pared by 8 bases and J by 4 bases, with 12 bases between. The CDR3 consists of 13 residues. CDR1 and CDR2 (germline): MNHNS, SASEGT. CDR3: CASATSLNQPQHF. DNA of the CDR3: TGTGCCAGCGCCACCAGTTTGAATCAGCCCCAGCATTTT.

This clone was picked up one time. The chain carries TRBV30 and TRBJ2-1, with a weak D call TRBD2 (6 bases). Trimming removed 8 bases at V and 6 bases at J, with 17 bases between. The CDR3 is 13 residues long. Germline V gives CDR1 GTSNPN, CDR2 SVGIG (reference sequence). The CDR3 protein is CAGRGTPGNEQFF. The CDR3 DNA is TGTGCCGGACGAGGGACTCCGGGCAATGAGCAGTTCTTC.

The chain combines TRBV30 with TRBJ2-7; maybe TRBD2 (6 bases). V lost 1 base, J lost 0 bases, and 19 bases lay in between. The CDR3 contains 17 residues. Germline CDR1 and CDR2: GTSNPN and SVGIG (reference sequence). The CDR3 coding sequence is TGTGCCTGGAGTGGGTTCCGGGCCTCCGGGAGCTCCTACGAGCAGTACTTC. Protein: CAWSGFRASGSSYEQYF.